The clone carrying this TCR beta chain was seen only a few times. Its antigen is undetermined. The data derive from a study of T-cell memory formation after mild COVID-19. Study results and caveats: Among contracting clones, CD4+ were mainly CM/EM and CD8+ enriched in EMRA. Second-wave clones reaching peak frequency on day 37 lacked confirmed SARS-CoV-2 specificity. Contracting clones from day 15 to 85 had balanced CD4/CD8; later expanders favoured CD4+.

Trimming shortened V by 1 base and J by 0 bases, and 14 bases separated the two germline ends. The CDR3 runs to 17 residues. Germline assignment: CDR1 KGHDR and CDR2 SFDVKD. cDNA libraries for TCR alpha and TCR beta, carrying sample barcodes and UMIs, came from 5'RACE with constant-segment primers. MiXCR was run by TCRdb on the 5' RACE reads, yielding one entry per CDR3 protein. The sample holds under 250,000 distinct CDR3 sequences, 8% to 9.5% seen once. This receptor was obtained from a man aged 18 to 30 who had mild COVID-19 (a few samples of this study predate the infection). Cell type and time point are not known. J is TRBJ1-1 and V is TRBV24-1; D not resolved. Sequencing input: PBMCs or a T cell subset sorted from them (not recorded which). The CDR3 bases are TGTGCCACCAGTGATTTAGCGGTCTACACGCTGAACACTGAAGCTTTCTTT. Its translation: CATSDLAVYTLNTEAFF.